This TCR beta chain emerged from a study of T cell repertoires in cytomegalovirus infection. Background on the study: Matching HLA type, along with CMV infection, was indicated by public TCR beta signatures.

This clonotype has ten or more counts. The antigen is undetermined. MiXCR was run by TCRdb on the reads, yielding one entry per CDR3 protein. The sample holds around 450,000 distinct CDR3 sequences, about 11% seen once. Study-level results: There were HLA-C-restricted CMV-specific TCR beta clonotypes dominating the ex vivo response. Cumulative public TCR beta family frequency identified CMV carriers with the relevant HLA.

Germline CDR1 reads SGHVS; CDR2 reads FQNEAQ. CDR3 size: 15 residues. V was cut by 6 bases and J by 0 bases, with 11 bases left in between. The TCR was taken from a human donor in good health (CMV status not recorded). Some clones in this sample may be carry-over from other donors' samples. The rearrangement links TRBV7-8 to TRBJ1-4, with a possible D match to TRBD1 (5 bases). The specimen sequenced was PBMCs. The CDR3 protein is CASRPGRTTNEKLFF. The CDR3, as DNA: TGTGCCAGCAGACCGGGGCGTACAACTAATGAAAAACTGTTTTTT.